This T cell receptor (beta chain) comes out of a study of blood T cell repertoires in COVID-19. Study-wide background: Acute-phase and convalescent COVID-19 samples originated in the United States, Italy and Spain. T cells, B-cell-depleted T cells, or PBMCs supplied cDNA or gDNA.

Repertoires were generated with immunoSEQ multiplex PCR, while TCRdb's copy carries only in-frame clones and drops some. This sample has approximately 270,000 clones, with about 85% found just once. The V end lost 5 bases, the J end lost 1 base, and 17 bases lay between the germline ends. The CDR3 length is 16 residues. CDR1 SGHAT and CDR2 FQDESV come from the germline V gene (reference sequence). This clone was picked up a small number of times. This clonotype originated in a man between 18 and 29 years old with active or convalescent COVID-19. The chain has TRBV11-1 and TRBJ2-5; D is unclear. The sequenced material came from peripheral blood. This CDR3 reads CASSRGTAILQETQYF. CDR3 sequence (DNA): TGTGCCAGCAGCCGAGGCACCGCCATCCTCCAAGAGACCCAGTACTTC. The full variable domain, its missing parts supplied by reference TRBV11-1 and TRBJ2-5, is EAEVAQSPRYKITEKSQAVAFWCDPISGHATLYWYRQILGQGPELLVQFQDESVVDDSQLPKDRFSAERLKGVDSTLKIQPAELGDSAMYLCASSRGTAILQETQYFGPGTRLLVL.